The clone carrying this T cell receptor (beta chain) occurred once. Per the germline V gene, CDR1 is LGHDT and CDR2 is YNNKEL (reference sequence). This CDR3 is 14 amino acids long. V lost 4 bases to trimming and J lost 1 base; unmatched junction nucleotides: 2. The data were taken from a study of blood T cell repertoires in COVID-19. Whole-study context: PBMCs, B-cell-depleted T cells, or T cells were the source of the cDNA or gDNA that made up the material.

Original methodology: By means of reference gene primer amplification, nucleated cell counts were estimated. TCRdb keeps only in-frame clones here, not all; method: immunoSEQ multiplex PCR. That table supplies the V and J calls and clone size; D and trimming were determined from the DNA. The repertoire has around 95,000 clones, just over 90% of them found once; the top ten carry around 5.1%. This chain connects TRBV3-1 (or the pseudogene TRBV3-2) to TRBJ2-7; TRBD2 matches at 9 bases. The sequence derives from a man aged 45 to 65 with acute or convalescent COVID-19. The sequenced material came from peripheral blood. The CDR3 sequence is CASSPLAGSYEQYF. CDR3 in DNA: TGTGCCAGCAGCCCGCTAGCGGGATCCTACGAGCAGTACTTC.